A single sample gave rise to the 29 T cell receptor beta chains below, sequenced in a study of early T cells in non-severe SARS-CoV-2 infection. TCRdb processed the 5' RACE reads anew with MiXCR; each CDR3 protein has one entry. Here the sample spans about 30,000 distinct CDR3 sequences, roughly 5.8% being singletons. What was sequenced was whole blood. The source of these receptors is an adult who was a healthcare worker with PCR-confirmed SARS-CoV-2 infection or an uninfected control (not recorded which).

This clonotype was recorded many times. The CDR3 region has the DNA TGCAGCGTTGGGCCAGGTCCCGGGGAGCTGTTTTTT. Its translation: CSVGPGPGELFF. The V call is TRBV29-1, the J call TRBJ2-2; no firm D call. V was pared by 4 bases and J by 6 bases, with 9 bases between. The CDR3 length is 12 residues. Germline CDR1 SQVTM, CDR2 ANQGSEA.

This clonotype was counted at least ten times. This chain joins TRBV13 and TRBJ2-7; the match to TRBD1 covers 11 bases. The CDR3 spans 15 residues. The junction had 8 bases not matched to a gene; V was cut back by 4 bases and J by 6 bases. In germline, CDR1 is PRHDT, CDR2 FYEKMQ (reference sequence). The CDR3 region is CASSSRTGGEVEQYF. DNA for the CDR3: TGTGCCAGCAGCTCAAGGACAGGGGGCGAAGTCGAGCAGTACTTC.

This clonotype came up many times. The chain joins TRBV7-6 to TRBJ2-2, with TRBD1 as a possible D gene (5 bases). This CDR3 comprises 16 residues. Trimming shortened V by 0 bases and J by 3 bases, and 11 bases separated the two germline ends. Germline CDR1 reads SGHVS; CDR2 reads FNYEAQ. CDR3 amino acids: CASSLARGFYTGELFF. In nucleotides, the CDR3 is TGTGCCAGCAGCTTAGCAAGGGGCTTCTACACCGGGGAGCTGTTTTTT.

The chain recombines TRBV5-1 with TRBJ2-1, with 10 bases aligning to TRBD2. The CDR3 contains 19 residues. CDR1 is SGHRS and CDR2 is YFSETQ in the germline V gene. Trimming cost V 0 bases and J 0 bases; bases outside gene matches: 9. CDR3 residues: CASSLGRTSGLSSYNEQFF. Here the CDR3 DNA reads TGCGCCAGCAGCTTGGGGAGGACTAGCGGCCTCAGCTCCTACAATGAGCAGTTCTTC.

This clonotype was seen repeatedly, ten times or more. The chain links TRBV18 to TRBJ1-4, with D perhaps TRBD1 (6 bases). Germline V lookup: CDR1 KGHSH, CDR2 LQKENI. V was cut by 3 bases and J by 2 bases, with 10 bases left in between. This CDR3 is built from 15 residues. CDR3 sequence: CASSPRGATNEKLFF. CDR3 DNA: TGTGCCAGCTCACCGAGGGGGGCGACTAATGAAAAACTGTTTTTT.

The chain combines TRBV12-3 or TRBV12-4 with TRBJ1-1, with D perhaps TRBD1 (5 bases). Trimming removed 8 bases at V and 6 bases at J, with 13 bases between. The CDR3 spans 12 residues. The CDR3 loop is CASLLWGSEAFF. The CDR3 region has the DNA TGTGCCAGCTTACTATGGGGCTCTGAAGCTTTCTTT.

At least ten counts were recorded for this clonotype. The J gene is TRBJ2-7, the V gene TRBV20-1; perhaps D is TRBD1 or TRBD2 (5 bases each). This CDR3 region has 13 residues. Per germline, CDR1 DFQATT and CDR2 SNEGSKA (reference sequence). Deletions cut 5 bases from V and 0 bases from J, with 11 bases between. DNA of the CDR3: TGCAGTGCTCCGGGACCGCTCTCCTACGAGCAGTACTTC. It encodes CSAPGPLSYEQYF.

The chain has TRBV7-9 and TRBJ2-1; D is ambiguous. Trimming cost V 3 bases and J 2 bases, with 8 bases left between them. CDR3 length: 14 amino acids. CDR1 SEHNR and CDR2 FQNEAQ come from the germline V gene (reference sequence). CDR3 nucleotide sequence: TGTGCCAGCAGCTTTCCAGAGCCCTACAATGAGCAGTTCTTC. Its protein is CASSFPEPYNEQFF.

This clonotype was recorded many times. V is TRBV29-1 and J is TRBJ1-2; D gene unclear. The V end was cut by 5 bases, the J end by 2 bases, with 9 bases between. CDR1 is SQVTM and CDR2 is ANQGSEA in the germline V gene. The CDR3 spans 12 residues. The CDR3 coding sequence is TGCAGCGTTCCCGAACTGAACTATGGCTACACCTTC. Translation gives CSVPELNYGYTF.

The V gene is TRBV27, the J gene TRBJ1-4; TRBD1 aligns across 7 bases. J was trimmed by 4 bases and V by 4 bases; bases with no gene match: 9. CDR1 and CDR2 (germline): MNHEY, SMNVEV (reference sequence). CDR3 size: 16 residues. CDR3 region: CASSCPLRGHNEKLFF. Here the CDR3 DNA reads TGTGCCAGCAGTTGCCCCTTGAGGGGGCATAATGAAAAACTGTTTTTT.

Judged by abundance, this clonotype is medium-sized. This sequence joins TRBV29-1 and TRBJ2-3; 10 bases map to TRBD2. The V and J ends lost 7 bases and 3 bases, in that order; junction bases with no gene match: 7. The length of the CDR3 is 14 residues. Germline V gene data show CDR1 as SQVTM and CDR2 as ANQGSEA. The CDR3 region is CSDLAGELTDTQYF. The CDR3, as DNA: TGCAGCGATCTAGCGGGAGAGCTTACAGATACGCAGTATTTT.

This clonotype was counted many times. The rearrangement links TRBV6-5 to TRBJ2-1; D ambiguous. The germline V gene encodes CDR1 MNHEY and CDR2 SVGAGI. V dropped 4 bases and J dropped 6 bases, with 4 bases sitting between them. The CDR3 runs 11 residues. The CDR3: CASSLGNEQFF. The CDR3 DNA reads TGTGCCAGCAGTTTGGGCAATGAGCAGTTCTTC.

By share, this clonotype counts as medium-sized. The V gene is TRBV18, the J gene TRBJ2-1; 9 bases agree with TRBD2. This CDR3 has 17 residues. Germline trimming cut 0 bases from V and 6 bases from J; bases unmatched to any gene: 9. Germline-derived CDR1 and CDR2 are KGHSH and LQKENI. In nucleotides, the CDR3 is TGTGCCAGCTCACCACCTGTTGGCGGGAGGGCCGGCAATGAGCAGTTCTTC. This encodes CASSPPVGGRAGNEQFF.

This clonotype came up many times. The CDR3 loop reads CASSPTSGSEQFF. The CDR3 coding sequence is TGTGCCAGCAGCCCGACTAGCGGGAGTGAGCAGTTCTTC. The chain couples TRBV6-5 to TRBJ2-1; 12 bases align to TRBD2. Germline V CDR1 and CDR2: MNHEY, SVGAGI. This CDR3 has 13 amino acids. V trimming: 6 bases; J trimming: 9 bases; junction bases outside the gene matches: 3.

The chain uses TRBV7-2 and TRBJ2-2, with 12 bases fitting TRBD2. V lost 6 bases, J lost 5 bases, and 7 bases stayed unmatched. Germline V gives CDR1 SGHTA, CDR2 FQGNSA. The CDR3 contains 16 residues. The CDR3 sequence is CASSQKGTSGTGELFF. In DNA, the CDR3 is TGTGCCAGCAGTCAAAAGGGGACTAGCGGGACCGGGGAGCTGTTTTTT.

This clonotype was found many times. The chain links TRBV3-1 to TRBJ1-6; tentatively, D is TRBD1 (5 bases). This CDR3 spans 14 amino acids. V was clipped by 4 bases and J by 12 bases, with 16 bases between them. Germline CDR1 is LGHDT and CDR2 is YNNKEL (reference sequence). The DNA of the CDR3 is TGTGCCAGCAGCCCGAAGGGGCCTACCAAACCCCTCCACTTT. This encodes CASSPKGPTKPLHF.

This clonotype appeared a few times. J is TRBJ1-2 and V is TRBV2, with D perhaps matching TRBD1 (6 bases). CDR1 SNHLY and CDR2 FYNNEI come from the germline V gene. The ends were cut back, 8 bases at V and 5 bases at J, with 18 bases in the middle. The CDR3 has 14 amino acids. CDR3 in DNA: TGTGCCAGCGCCCGACAACAGGGCGAATATGGCTACACCTTC. This encodes CASARQQGEYGYTF.

This clonotype was counted at least ten times. The chain links TRBV7-6 to TRBJ2-7; TRBD1 aligns across 7 bases. The CDR3 loop spans 18 amino acids. Looked up from germline, CDR1 is SGHVS and CDR2 is FNYEAQ. The junction had 14 bases not matched to a gene; V was cut back by 1 base and J by 2 bases. The DNA for the CDR3 is TGTGCCAGCAGCTTAGTTAGTGAGGGGGCGACTTCCACCTACGAGCAGTACTTC. It encodes CASSLVSEGATSTYEQYF.

This clonotype was counted many times. V and J are TRBV29-1 and TRBJ1-1; maybe TRBD1 (6 bases). The CDR3 has 11 amino acids. Germline CDR1 reads SQVTM; CDR2 reads ANQGSEA. V lost 8 bases and J lost 4, with 11 bases in between. CDR3 bases: TGCAGCTGGGGCAGGGGCACTGAAGCTTTCTTT. This translates into CSWGRGTEAFF.

This clonotype was observed many times. J is TRBJ2-7 and V is TRBV18; possible D gene TRBD1, 5 bases. The V gene's germline CDR1 is KGHSH and CDR2 LQKENI. Trimming shortened V by 4 bases and J by 5 bases, and 12 bases separated the two germline ends. CDR3 length equals 13 residues. CDR3 DNA sequence: TGTGCCAGCTCACTCAGGAAGGGGAACGAGCAGTACTTC. Its protein product is CASSLRKGNEQYF. The full variable domain, with the rest looked up from reference TRBV18 and TRBJ2-7, is NAGVMQNPRHLVRRRGQEARLRCSPMKGHSHVYWYRQLPEEGLKFMVYLQKENIIDESGMPKERFSAEFPKEGPSILRIQQVVRGDSAAYFCASSLRKGNEQYFGPGTRLTVT.

This chain uses TRBV5-4 with TRBJ2-2, with 12 bases matching TRBD2. CDR3 length equals 16 residues. Germline V lookup: CDR1 SGHNT, CDR2 YYREEE (reference sequence). J gave up 8 bases and V 2 bases, and 7 bases lay outside the gene matches. The CDR3: CASSLSTSGGVGELFF. CDR3 nucleotides: TGTGCCAGCAGCTTATCGACTAGCGGGGGTGTAGGGGAGCTGTTTTTT.

At least ten counts were recorded for this clonotype. The CDR3 is CASSYPYNEQFF. The CDR3 bases are TGTGCCAGCAGTTATCCTTACAATGAGCAGTTCTTC. The gene calls are TRBV6-6 and TRBJ2-1; D ambiguous. This CDR3 comprises 12 residues. CDR1 MNHNY and CDR2 SVGAGI come from the germline V gene (reference sequence). The germline V and J ends were trimmed by 3 bases and 4 bases, with 4 bases remaining between them.

This clonotype has a count of ten or more. The rearrangement links TRBV15 to TRBJ2-7; 8 bases are a match to TRBD2. The V and J ends lost 8 bases and 2 bases, in that order; junction bases with no gene match: 8. CDR1 and CDR2 (germline): LNHNV, YYDKDF (reference sequence). The CDR3 sequence is 14 residues long. The CDR3, as DNA: TGTGCCACCCGACAAGCGGGGGTTCCCTACGAGCAGTACTTC. It specifies CATRQAGVPYEQYF.

This clonotype has ten or more counts. This sequence joins TRBV18 and TRBJ1-2; D unresolved. Germline V CDR1 and CDR2: KGHSH, LQKENI. The CDR3 extends over 14 amino acids. Trimming cost V 2 bases and J 0 bases, with 7 bases left between them. CDR3 sequence: CASSPDGTNYGYTF. The CDR3 DNA follows: TGTGCCAGCTCACCAGACGGAACTAACTATGGCTACACCTTC.

The chain couples TRBV7-9 to TRBJ1-3; TRBD1 might be the D (6 bases). This CDR3 has 17 residues. Trimming removed 5 bases at V and 4 bases at J, with 21 bases between. Looked up from germline, CDR1 is SEHNR and CDR2 is FQNEAQ (reference sequence). The CDR3 sequence: CASSPREGRGTGNTIYF. In DNA form, the CDR3 reads TGTGCCAGCAGCCCCCGGGAGGGCAGGGGTACAGGAAACACCATATATTTT.

Regarding this clonotype: A clone one base away is much larger, so this may be a read error. The chain uses TRBV12-3 or TRBV12-4 and TRBJ2-5, with D hard to call. This CDR3 is built from 14 residues. Trimming pared 6 bases from V and 4 bases from J, leaving 15 bases between. CDR3 in amino acids: CASRPLGMGETQYF. CDR3 nucleotides: TGTGCCAGCAGACCGCTGGGGATGGGAGAGACCCAGTACTTC.

This clonotype has just a few counts. The chain joins TRBV21-1 to TRBJ1-1; TRBD1 is taken as the D call from the table, unchecked against the DNA. TRBV21-1 is designated a pseudogene. The CDR3 covers 16 residues. The DNA for the CDR3 is TGTGCCAGCAGCAAGAAAGGACAGGGGGCGAACACTGAAGCTTTCTTT. Protein: CASSKKGQGANTEAFF.

This clonotype showed up many times. The chain uses TRBV19 and TRBJ2-1; 9 bases align to TRBD2. Germline V lookup: CDR1 LNHDA, CDR2 SQIVND (reference sequence). V shed 2 bases and J 7 bases; nucleotides not matched to a gene: 6. The CDR3 consists of 15 residues. The CDR3 loop is CASSISGRFRNEQFF. CDR3 sequence (DNA): TGTGCCAGTAGTATAAGCGGGAGGTTTAGGAATGAGCAGTTCTTC.

The sample holds many counts of this clonotype. The chain recombines TRBV12-3 or TRBV12-4 with TRBJ2-3; TRBD1 or TRBD2 may be the D gene (5 bases each). The V end lost 5 bases, the J end lost 6 bases, and 24 bases lay between the germline ends. The CDR3 contains 17 residues. CDR3 coding DNA: TGTGCCAGCAGTCGGGGTCGTGGGGCAGGCGGCGGGGATACGCAGTATTTT. Protein product: CASSRGRGAGGGDTQYF.